Detailed here is one T cell receptor (beta chain). As yet, its antigen is unknown. These data are taken from a study of T cell responses to AZD1222 COVID-19 vaccine. On the study more broadly: Combined were second doses at about 4 or about 12 weeks.

Method: immunoSEQ multiplex PCR; TCRdb's copy keeps in-frame clones and lacks some. This sample yields roughly 120,000 clones, of which around nine tenths are seen a single time; approximately 19% belongs to the top ten. The J segment lost 3 bases and the V segment lost 0 bases, leaving 4 bases of the junction unmatched. The CDR3 is 16 amino acids. Germline V CDR1 and CDR2: SGHRS, YFSETQ. General observations from the study: Repertoire sampling occurred only after the peak T cell response. In a largely white British group with more females than males, clonal diversity was possibly underestimated. Spike-specific TCR breadth and depth grew following two AZD1222 doses.

The TCR was taken from an adult in good health. Sequencing used peripheral blood, obtained on day 0 of AZD1222 vaccination. The V call is TRBV5-1, the J call TRBJ2-1; 9 bases match TRBD2. Here the CDR3 reads CASSLVSSGSYNEQFF. CDR3 DNA: TGCGCCAGCAGCTTGGTCAGTAGCGGGAGCTACAATGAGCAGTTCTTC.